This paragraph reports one T cell receptor (beta chain). These data originate in a study of metastatic and nonmetastatic thyroid tumors. About the research overall: Repertoires from malignant and benign thyroid patients were compared across blood and tumor or nodule tissue.

Patients underwent thyroid surgery, and none had received any treatment before it. The V and J ends lost 1 base and 2 bases respectively, with 12 bases between them. CDR3 size: 16 residues. Germline V CDR1 and CDR2: SGHTA, FQGNSA. Study processing details: A classifier for distant metastasis in papillary thyroid cancer was constructed using CDR3 differences observed across clinicopathological groups. TCRdb recomputed clones from the PCR reads via MiXCR. The V and J calls shown here were made by TCRdb, not taken from the authors' results. The repertoire holds some 22,000 clones, roughly 20% seen once, with under 15% in the top ten.

The sequenced sample consisted of blood. J is TRBJ2-1 and V is TRBV7-2; possibly TRBD2 for D (6 bases). The receptor's source is a male donor with papillary thyroid cancer or a benign thyroid nodule (not recorded which). Some clones in this sample may be carry-over from other donors' samples. The CDR3 loop is CASSLGPGSAYNEQFF. The CDR3 DNA follows: TGTGCCAGCAGCTTAGGGCCCGGGAGTGCCTACAATGAGCAGTTCTTC.